Listed below are T cell receptor beta chains from one sample, sequenced in a study of OX40 agonist ivuxolimab in advanced cancers. Sequencing used immunoSEQ multiplex PCR; TCRdb keeps in-frame clones, though not all of them. The data hold about 96,000 clones, with less than 95% observed a single time. The material sequenced was CD4+ or CD8+ T cells sorted from blood, taken in a trial of the OX40 agonist ivuxolimab. Every receptor here comes from an adult with an advanced solid tumor such as melanoma, head and neck, liver or kidney cancer. The CDR3 runs from the conserved cysteine through the conserved F or W. The order of the fields is J gene, V gene, D gene, CDR3 protein, CDR3 DNA. The D gene is left open where the match is weak.

J: TRBJ1-3; V: TRBV10-3; D: .; CDR3: CAITLGAGNTIYF; DNA: TGTGCCATCACATTAGGCGCTGGAAACACCATATATTTT
J: TRBJ2-7; V: TRBV19; D: TRBD2; CDR3: CASSIDLAGNGEQYF; DNA: TGTGCCAGTAGTATAGATCTAGCGGGAAATGGCGAGCAGTACTTC
J: TRBJ2-7; V: TRBV28; D: .; CDR3: CASSFSGTYEQYF; DNA: TGTGCCAGCAGTTTCAGTGGAACCTACGAGCAGTACTTC
J: TRBJ1-1; V: TRBV9; D: .; CDR3: CASSVGVGINTEAFF; DNA: TGTGCCAGCAGCGTAGGGGTGGGAATAAACACTGAAGCTTTCTTT
J: TRBJ2-7; V: TRBV6-1; D: .; CDR3: CASSRSGNSYEQYF; DNA: TGTGCCAGCAGCCGTAGCGGAAACTCCTACGAGCAGTACTTC
J: TRBJ2-3; V: TRBV7-2; D: TRBD2; CDR3: CASTRGAGGFTDTQYF; DNA: TGTGCCAGCACCCGGGGAGCGGGAGGGTTCACAGATACGCAGTATTTT
J: TRBJ2-3; V: TRBV9; D: .; CDR3: CASSKLVGGTDTQYF; DNA: TGTGCCAGCAGCAAACTAGTCGGGGGCACAGATACGCAGTATTTT
J: TRBJ2-5; V: TRBV7-9; D: TRBD2; CDR3: CASSWTSEGTQYF; DNA: TGTGCCAGCAGTTGGACTAGCGAGGGGACCCAGTACTTC
J: TRBJ1-5; V: TRBV19; D: .; CDR3: CATSWLGSNQPQHF; DNA: TGTGCCACCTCTTGGTTGGGTAGCAATCAGCCCCAGCATTTT
J: TRBJ2-1; V: TRBV30; D: .; CDR3: CAWMRDQYNEQFF; DNA: TGTGCCTGGATGAGGGACCAATACAATGAGCAGTTCTTC
J: TRBJ1-5; V: TRBV28; D: .; CDR3: CASSFDSRDQPQHF; DNA: TGTGCCAGCAGTTTTGACAGTCGGGATCAGCCCCAGCATTTT
J: TRBJ1-1; V: TRBV5-1; D: .; CDR3: CASSQAQGNPEAFF; DNA: TGCGCCAGCAGCCAAGCGCAGGGGAACCCTGAAGCTTTCTTT
J: TRBJ2-3; V: TRBV18; D: TRBD2; CDR3: CASSPLPLAGGRTDTQYF; DNA: TGTGCCAGCTCACCCTTACCCCTAGCGGGAGGGCGCACAGATACGCAGTATTTT